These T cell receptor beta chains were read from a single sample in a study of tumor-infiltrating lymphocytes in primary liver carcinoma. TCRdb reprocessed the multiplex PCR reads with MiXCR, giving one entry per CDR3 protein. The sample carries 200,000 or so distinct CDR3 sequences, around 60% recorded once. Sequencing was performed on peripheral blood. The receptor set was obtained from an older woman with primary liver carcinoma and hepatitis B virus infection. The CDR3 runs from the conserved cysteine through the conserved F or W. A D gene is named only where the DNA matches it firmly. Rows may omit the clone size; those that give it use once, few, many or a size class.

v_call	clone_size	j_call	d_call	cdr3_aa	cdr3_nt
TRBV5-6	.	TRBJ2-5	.	CASSGEADRQTQHF	TGTGCCAGCAGCGGGGAGGCGGACCGACAGACCCAGCACTTC
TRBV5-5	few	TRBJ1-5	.	CASSLWQPDSNQPQHF	TGTGCCAGCAGCTTATGGCAGCCAGATAGCAATCAGCCCCAGCATTTT
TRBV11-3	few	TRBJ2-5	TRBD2	CASSPGLAGRETQYF	TGTGCCAGCAGCCCGGGACTAGCGGGACGAGAGACCCAGTACTTC
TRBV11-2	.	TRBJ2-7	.	CASSLEFRGEEYF	TGTGCCAGCAGCTTAGAGTTCAGGGGCGAGGAGTACTTC
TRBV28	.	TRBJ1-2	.	CASSTTRSAGPYTF	TGTGCCAGCAGTACGACGAGATCGGCTGGGCCTTACACCTTC
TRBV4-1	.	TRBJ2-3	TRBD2	CASSWISGSADTQYF	TGCGCCAGCAGCTGGATCAGCGGGAGTGCAGATACGCAGTATTTT
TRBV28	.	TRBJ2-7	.	CASSLPPIYEQYF	TGTGCCAGCAGTTTACCCCCAATCTACGAGCAGTACTTC
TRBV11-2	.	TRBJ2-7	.	CASSFRARGPYEQYF	TGTGCCAGCAGCTTTCGGGCGAGAGGGCCCTACGAGCAATACTTC
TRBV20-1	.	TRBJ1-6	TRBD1	CSVPTGPNSPLHF	TGCAGTGTTCCGACAGGGCCGAATTCACCCCTCCACTTT
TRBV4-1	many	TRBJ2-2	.	CATNKGGELFF	TGCGCCACTAATAAAGGCGGGGAGCTGTTTTTT
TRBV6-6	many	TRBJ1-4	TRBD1	CASSETGGQREKLFF	TGTGCCAGCAGTGAAACAGGGGGCCAAAGGGAAAAACTGTTTTTT
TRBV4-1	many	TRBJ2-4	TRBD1	CASRDSPLAKNIQYF	TGCGCCAGCCGGGACAGCCCCTTAGCCAAAAACATTCAGTACTTC
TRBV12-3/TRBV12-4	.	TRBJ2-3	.	CVGTPSTDTQYF	TGTGTCGGCACCCCGTCCACAGATACGCAGTATTTT
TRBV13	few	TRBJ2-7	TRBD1	CASSPPGTGAYEQYF	TGTGCCAGCAGCCCACCCGGGACAGGAGCCTACGAGCAGTACTTC
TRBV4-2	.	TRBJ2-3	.	CASSQLWWDFCLTDTQYF	TGTGCCAGCAGCCAGCTCTGGTGGGACTTCTGCCTTACAGATACGCAGTATTTT
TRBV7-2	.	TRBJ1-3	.	CASSLVSVPGNTIYF	TGTGCCAGCAGCTTAGTTAGTGTTCCTGGAAACACCATATATTTT
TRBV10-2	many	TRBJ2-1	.	CASSESRLGGNEQFF	TGCGCCAGCAGTGAGTCGCGGCTAGGGGGCAATGAGCAGTTCTTC
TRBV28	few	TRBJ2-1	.	CASPPVGYVGSYNEQFF	TGTGCCTCCCCTCCCGTGGGTTACGTTGGTTCCTACAATGAGCAGTTCTTC
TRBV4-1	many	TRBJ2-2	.	CASSHPGSNTGELFF	TGCGCCAGCAGCCACCCTGGGAGCAACACCGGGGAGCTGTTTTTT
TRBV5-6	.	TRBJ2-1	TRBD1	CASSQQGASLNEQFF	TGTGCCAGCAGCCAACAGGGGGCTAGTCTGAATGAGCAGTTCTTC
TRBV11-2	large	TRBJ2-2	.	CASSPPQGPTGELFF	TGTGCCAGCAGCCCTCCGCAAGGACCGACCGGGGAGCTGTTTTTT
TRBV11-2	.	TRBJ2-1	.	CASSWAERYEQSF	TGTGCCAGCAGCTGGGCAGAACGGTATGAGCAGTCCTTC
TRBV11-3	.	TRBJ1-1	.	CASSSGQVGDTEALF	TGTGCCAGCAGCTCAGGTCAGGTCGGGGACACTGAAGCTTTATTT
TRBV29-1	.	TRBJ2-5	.	CNVTPDRGGQETQYF	TGCAACGTTACCCCTGACAGGGGAGGGCAAGAGACCCAGTACTTC
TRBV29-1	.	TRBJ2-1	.	CSGRTARDSRSYDEQFF	TGCAGCGGGAGAACTGCCCGGGACTCCCGCTCCTACGATGAGCAGTTCTTC
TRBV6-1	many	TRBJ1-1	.	CASRVRGRTEAFF	TGTGCCAGCCGGGTCAGGGGACGGACTGAAGCTTTCTTT
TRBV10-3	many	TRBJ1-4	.	CAISESTGLEKLFF	TGTGCCATCAGTGAAAGTACGGGACTTGAAAAACTGTTTTTT
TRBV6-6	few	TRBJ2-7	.	CASSRGQGVSYEQYF	TGTGCCAGCAGTCGCGGGCAGGGTGTCTCCTACGAGCAGTACTTC
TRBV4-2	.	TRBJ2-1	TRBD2	CVSSRKPGTSGTDEQFF	TGTGTCAGCAGCCGCAAACCCGGGACTAGCGGGACCGATGAGCAGTTCTTC
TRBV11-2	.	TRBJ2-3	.	CVSSPNGGPRTDTQYF	TGTGTCAGCAGCCCTAACGGGGGTCCGAGGACAGATACGCAGTATTTT
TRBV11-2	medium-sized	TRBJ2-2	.	CASRSIPWRRGNTGELFF	TGTGCCAGCAGAAGTATACCGTGGCGCCGGGGGAACACCGGGGAGCTGTTTTTT
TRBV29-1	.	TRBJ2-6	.	CSVPRTTDSGAYVLTF	TGCAGCGTTCCACGGACCACAGACTCTGGGGCCTACGTCCTGACTTTC
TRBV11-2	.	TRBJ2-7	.	CASSLAPRVSYEQYF	TGTGCCAGCAGCTTAGCACCTAGAGTATCCTACGAACAGTACTTC
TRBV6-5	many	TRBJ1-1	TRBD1	CASSPRDRGRTEAFF	TGTGCCAGCAGCCCCCGGGACAGGGGGCGAACTGAAGCTTTCTTT
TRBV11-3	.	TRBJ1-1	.	CASICSLATEAFF	TGTGCCAGCATCTGTTCACTGGCCACTGAAGCTTTCTTT
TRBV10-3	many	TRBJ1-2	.	CATKGPTNYGYTF	TGTGCCACTAAGGGACCGACTAACTATGGCTACACCTTC
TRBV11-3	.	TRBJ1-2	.	CASSQTDRGYTF	TGTGCCAGCAGCCAAACAGATAGGGGCTACACCTTC
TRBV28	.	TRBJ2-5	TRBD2	CASTRFSGRGQETQYF	TGTGCCAGCACGAGGTTTAGCGGGCGTGGCCAAGAGACCCAGTACTTC
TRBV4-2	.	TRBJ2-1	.	CASQGGRAGNEQFF	TGTGCCAGCCAAGGGGGGAGGGCCGGAAATGAGCAGTTCTTC
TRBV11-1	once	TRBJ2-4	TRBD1	CVSNPRQGLNIQYF	TGTGTCAGCAACCCTCGACAGGGTCTGAACATTCAGTACTTC